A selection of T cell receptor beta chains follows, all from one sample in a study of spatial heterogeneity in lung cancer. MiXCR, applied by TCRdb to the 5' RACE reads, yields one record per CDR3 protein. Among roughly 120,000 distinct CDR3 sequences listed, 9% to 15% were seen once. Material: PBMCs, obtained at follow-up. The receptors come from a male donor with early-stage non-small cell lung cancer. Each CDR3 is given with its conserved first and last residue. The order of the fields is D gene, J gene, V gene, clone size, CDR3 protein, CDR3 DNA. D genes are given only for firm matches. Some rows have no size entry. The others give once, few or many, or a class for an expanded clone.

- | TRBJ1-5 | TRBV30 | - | CAWSGGKWENQPQHF | TGTGCCTGGAGTGGGGGTAAATGGGAGAATCAGCCCCAGCATTTT
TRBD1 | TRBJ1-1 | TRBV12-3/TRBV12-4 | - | CASSGRDRGNTEAFF | TGTGCCAGCAGTGGCCGGGACAGGGGCAACACTGAAGCTTTCTTT
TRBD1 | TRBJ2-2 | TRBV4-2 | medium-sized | CASSQAGQGGTGELFF | TGTGCCAGCAGCCAAGCCGGACAGGGAGGCACCGGGGAGCTGTTTTTT
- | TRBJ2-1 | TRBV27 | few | CASSLSYRSSYNEQFF | TGTGCCAGCAGTTTATCGTACAGGAGCTCCTACAATGAGCAGTTCTTC
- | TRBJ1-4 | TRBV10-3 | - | CAISGMGATKLFF | TGTGCCATCAGTGGAATGGGGGCGACAAAACTGTTTTTT
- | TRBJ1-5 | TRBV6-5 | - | CASSPSGIRQPQHF | TGTGCCAGCAGTCCGTCTGGGATCAGGCAGCCCCAGCATTTT
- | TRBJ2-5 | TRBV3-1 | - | CASSQDVAETQYF | TGTGCCAGCAGCCAAGATGTGGCAGAGACCCAGTACTTC
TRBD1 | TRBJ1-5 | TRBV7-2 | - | CASSPETGANQPQHF | TGTGCCAGCAGCCCGGAGACAGGGGCCAATCAGCCCCAGCATTTT
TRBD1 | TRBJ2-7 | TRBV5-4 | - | CASSSRVQGLYEQYF | TGTGCCAGCAGCTCCCGGGTACAGGGGCTCTACGAGCAGTACTTC
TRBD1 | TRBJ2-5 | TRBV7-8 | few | CASSVRGQGSRETQYF | TGTGCCAGCAGCGTTAGAGGACAGGGATCGCGAGAGACCCAGTACTTC
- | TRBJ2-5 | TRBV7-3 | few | CASSLGDSSETQYF | TGTGCCAGCAGCTTAGGGGACTCGTCAGAGACCCAGTACTTC